This T cell receptor (beta chain) was sequenced for a study of regulatory T cells in long-lasting Graves disease (dated by TCRdb to about 2021). Concerning the study at large: Antithyroid drugs had been taken for less than 3 months by newly diagnosed Graves' disease patients. Persistent Graves' disease patients were compared with newly diagnosed Graves' disease patients by peripheral blood TCR sequencing and RNA sequencing. The study was conducted in China and was registered as a clinical trial. A total of roughly 35 samples underwent TCR sequencing, from some 13 patients with persistent Graves' disease and approximately 20 patients with newly diagnosed Graves' disease. Results the study describes overall, beyond this receptor: Lower TCR Shannon entropy and fewer highly expanded clones were observed in persistent Graves' disease patients than in newly diagnosed patients, which suggested clonal expansion. Sequencing and analysis were restricted to the TCR beta chain. Patients with persistent disease shared more public clonotypes (around 2,700) than newly diagnosed patients did (approximately 990). TRBV28, TRBJ1-2 and TRBJ2-5 were preferentially used in persistent disease, while TRBV20-1 and TRBJ2-1 were favored in newly diagnosed disease. The authors noted that the small sample size was a limitation that may lower accuracy. The study examined only peripheral blood because the primary lesion, thyroid tissue, could not be accessed.

Preparation of the library involved multiplex PCR. TCRdb names Illumina HiSeq 4000 as the instrument used. CDR3 regions were amplified by Arm-PCR with iRepertoire HTBI primers to construct TCR beta libraries. Gel purification was performed on PCR products prior to sequencing. On the authors' methods: A total of roughly 58 TRBV and more than twelve TRBJ segments were identified across samples and were used for gene usage analysis of CDR3 amino acid clonotypes. COPE and FqMerger were used to merge the filtered high-quality paired reads into contigs. Contigs were aligned with BLAST to IMGT TRBV, TRBD and TRBJ reference genes, and CDR3 was defined per IMGT. Clonotypes above 0.1% frequency were classified as highly expanded clones. Repertoire diversity was measured by Shannon entropy, and V-J evenness by the Gini coefficient. A clonotype was considered public if more than one individual shared it. TCRdb handled the public reads itself, with Q25 trimming in fastp and clone calling in MiXCR, and kept productive beta chains. Every CDR3 protein is listed once, alongside the most common genes and DNA of its rows. In this record, the V and J calls reflect TCRdb's handling and not the investigators' own analysis. For this sample there are roughly 610,000 distinct CDR3 sequences; 15% to 20% appear just once. More than 15% of the sample rests with the top ten.

The time point label for this specimen denotes: newly diagnosed GD, antithyroid drugs for less than 3 months. For both TCR sequencing and RNA sequencing, RNA was extracted from PBMCs in TRIzol. The diagnosis of Graves' disease was made according to American Thyroid Association guidelines. The patients came from an endocrinology department in Xi'an, China. From each patient, about 8.9 milliliters of peripheral blood was collected into an EDTA anticoagulant tube. Ficoll Paque Plus density gradient separation was used to isolate PBMCs, and no additional T cell sorting was done. An Agilent 2100 Bioanalyzer and agarose gel were used to assess RNA quality, and a NanoDrop 2000 was used to measure RNA concentration. CDR1 and CDR2, looked up from the germline V gene (reference sequence), are SEHNR and FQNEAQ. The junction shows trimming of 6 bases on V and 8 bases on J, and the gene matches do not reach 7 bases of it. The CDR3 starts with the cysteine, ends with the phenylalanine, and has 14 residues. Only the CDR3 portion is preserved as DNA: 42 bases, with reading frame beginning at the first base.

This clonotype was counted many times. Its antigen is unknown. No qualities accompany the bases; no much larger clone lies one base away. This same sample was also taken into another study, of T cells in Graves' hyperthyroidism and ophthalmopathy. The second source states: Stable Graves' hyperthyroidism was defined as no progression to ophthalmopathy during 18 months of follow-up. Hyperthyroidism patients were aged 18 to 65 years and newly diagnosed, with disease duration of less than 2 months. Exclusion was applied to patients with uncontrolled infections, other autoimmune diseases, pregnancy or lactation. Diagnoses relied on clinical symptoms, serum thyroxine and TRAb, thyroid ultrasound and orbital computed tomography. The first round of RT-PCR for the TCR CDR3 was performed with the HTBI primer set and the Qiagen OneStep RT-PCR kit. Most expanded thyroid clonotypes (frequency above 0.001) were also found in blood, which suggests that blood repertoires may mirror thyroid immune responses. Ophthalmopathy was separated from stable hyperthyroidism by a 13 V-J signature model, with approximately 86% sensitivity and roughly 84% specificity obtained in cross-validation and 80%/75% obtained in testing. During validation, the model predicted progression to ophthalmopathy a median of approximately 6 months ahead of onset, with around 71% sensitivity and about 75% specificity. To identify distinguishing TCR V-J signatures, a discovery cohort of 100 or so patients was used, comprising 40 to 45 with Graves' ophthalmopathy and 57 with stable Graves' hyperthyroidism. Whether ophthalmopathy could be predicted prospectively was tested in an independent validation cohort made up of roughly 19 hyperthyroidism patients plus 17 patients who later progressed to ophthalmopathy. For training and testing, the approximately 97 patients in the discovery cohort were randomly divided in a 7:3 ratio. In several Graves' hyperthyroidism patients, the study also compared T-cell repertoires from thyroid tissue with T-cell repertoires from blood. After blood sampling, hyperthyroidism patients were treated with methimazole at a starting dose of 30 mg daily, and ophthalmopathy patients were treated with high-dose intravenous methylprednisolone. The libraries were constructed in a second round of multiplex PCR and then size-selected and purified. Paired-end sequencing of the libraries was performed with 100 bp reads on an Illumina HiSeq2000. SOAPnuke was used to process the raw data, throwing out any read that contained adapters or uncalled bases, had a mean Phred below 15, or lacked an exact constant-primer or identifier match. COPE v1.2.5 was used to merge the high-quality paired reads, and each unique nucleotide sequence was defined as a clonotype. MiTCR v1.1 was used to align the clonotypes against IMGT TRBV, TRBD and TRBJ reference segments. The analysis was restricted to V-J combinations with a frequency above 0.0001, which together covered 99.2% of the repertoires. The TCS score was defined as F50 (clonal expansion) divided by E x V (chaos), with BLOSUM62-based TCRdist calculated between CDR3 peptides within each V-J. Welch's t-statistics and random forest reduced 500 to 650 V-J features to 13, which were used in a naive Bayes classifier (R e1071). Sample size was not statistically predetermined, and investigators were not blinded to group allocation. According to the paper, TCR Vbeta CDR3 sequencing was carried out on over 130 peripheral blood samples, which came from under 50 ophthalmopathy, around 74 hyperthyroidism and some 17 progressor patients.

The chain couples TRBV7-9 to TRBJ1-4, and 9 bases in between align with TRBD1. This TCR was sampled from a young woman with Graves disease. Donor details come from another sample of the same person, matched by shared clones. This specimen consisted of peripheral blood mononuclear cells (PBMCs), obtained at new diagnosis, from a patient treated with antithyroid drugs. DNA sequence: TGTGCCAGCAGAAGGGGACAGGGAGGGGAAAAACTGTTTTTT. It translates to CASRRGQGGEKLFF. The variable domain in full, with residues beyond the CDR3 obtained from the reference TRBV7-9 and TRBJ1-4 genes, is DTGVSQNPRHKITKRGQNVTFRCDPISEHNRLYWYRQTLGQGPEFLTYFQNEAQLEKSRLLSDRFSAERPKGSFSTLEIQRTEQGDSAMYLCASRRGQGGEKLFFGSGTQLSVL.